The clone carrying this TCR beta chain was recorded only once. These data belong to a study of shared clonotypes between healthy human individuals. As for the study in general: In total, the donors were a couple of women and a few men aged 18 to 49.

Data came from immunoSEQ multiplex PCR; TCRdb stores just in-frame clones and leaves some out. In the table there are hundreds of thousands of clones, over 65% of which are singletons. Germline V lookup: CDR1 MNHEY, CDR2 SMNVEV (reference sequence). The CDR3 is 14 residues long. V was shortened by 3 bases and J by 3 bases, with 11 bases between the two germline ends. The sequence derives from a woman in her 30s in good health. The sample taken for sequencing was memory CD4+ T cells sorted from blood. The subset is: CD45RA-negative fraction. This chain joins TRBV27 and TRBJ1-2; D is ambiguous. The chain's CDR3 is CASSFRHGYYGYTF. The CDR3 DNA is TGTGCCAGCAGTTTCCGGCACGGGTACTATGGCTACACCTTC.